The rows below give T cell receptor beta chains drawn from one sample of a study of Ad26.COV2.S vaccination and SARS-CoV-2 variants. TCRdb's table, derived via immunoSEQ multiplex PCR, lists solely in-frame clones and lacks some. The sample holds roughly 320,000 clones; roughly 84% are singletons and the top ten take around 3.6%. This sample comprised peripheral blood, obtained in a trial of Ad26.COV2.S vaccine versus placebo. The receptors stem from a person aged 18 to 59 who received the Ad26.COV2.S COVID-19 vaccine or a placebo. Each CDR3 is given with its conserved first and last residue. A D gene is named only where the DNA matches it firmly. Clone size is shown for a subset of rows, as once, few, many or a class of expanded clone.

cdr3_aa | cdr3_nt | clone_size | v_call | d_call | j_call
CASSQERDGGAEAFF | TGTGCCAGCAGCCAAGAACGGGATGGGGGCGCAGAAGCTTTCTTT | once | TRBV4-2 | - | TRBJ1-1
CASSQAWGLFGEKLFF | TGCGCCAGCAGCCAAGCCTGGGGGCTATTTGGTGAAAAACTGTTTTTT | - | TRBV4-1 | - | TRBJ1-4
CASSPSDSPYGYTF | TGCGCCAGCAGCCCTTCAGACAGTCCCTATGGCTACACCTTC | - | TRBV4-3 | - | TRBJ1-2
CASSGQGDGYTF | TGTGCCAGCAGCGGACAGGGGGATGGCTACACCTTC | - | TRBV9 | TRBD1 | TRBJ1-2
CASSLGEGLGYTF | TGTGCCAGCAGCTTGGGGGAGGGTTTGGGCTACACCTTC | - | TRBV5-4 | - | TRBJ1-2
CASSYSGQLSYEQYF | TGTGCCAGCAGTTACTCAGGGCAGCTCTCCTACGAGCAGTACTTC | - | TRBV6-5 | - | TRBJ2-7
CASSFGGGPIQETQYF | TGCGCCAGCAGCTTCGGCGGGGGGCCCATACAAGAGACCCAGTACTTC | - | TRBV5-1 | TRBD2 | TRBJ2-5
CAWSVPGTERNQPQHF | TGTGCCTGGAGTGTGCCCGGGACAGAACGCAATCAGCCCCAGCATTTT | - | TRBV30 | TRBD1 | TRBJ1-5
CASSSSGRVFGANVLTF | TGTGCCAGCAGCTCCTCCGGTAGGGTGTTCGGGGCCAACGTCCTGACTTTC | - | TRBV7-6 | - | TRBJ2-6
CASSLEGGHSNQPQHF | TGTGCCAGCAGCCTAGAGGGGGGACACAGCAATCAGCCCCAGCATTTT | once | TRBV11-2 | - | TRBJ1-5
CASSVVGAGDTQYF | TGTGCCAGCAGCGTAGTTGGGGCAGGAGATACGCAGTATTTT | - | TRBV9 | - | TRBJ2-3
CASSWTGGAEKLFF | TGTGCCAGCAGTTGGACGGGGGGGGCTGAAAAACTGTTTTTT | - | TRBV6-2/TRBV6-3 | - | TRBJ1-4
CASSLADRGAYEQYF | TGCGCCAGCAGCTTGGCAGACAGGGGGGCCTACGAGCAGTACTTC | - | TRBV5-1 | TRBD1 | TRBJ2-7
CASSSRGRVEKLFF | TGTGCCAGCAGCTCCAGGGGGCGTGTTGAAAAACTGTTTTTT | few | TRBV7-9 | TRBD1 | TRBJ1-4
CASSPGLAGTSYEQYF | TGTGCCAGCAGCCCCGGACTAGCGGGGACCTCCTACGAGCAGTACTTC | few | TRBV7-9 | TRBD2 | TRBJ2-7
CASSPAGGNEQFF | TGTGCCAGCTCACCGGCTGGGGGCAATGAGCAGTTCTTC | - | TRBV18 | - | TRBJ2-1
CVVGGRLNYGYTF | TGTGTCGTGGGGGGAAGGCTTAACTATGGCTACACCTTC | - | TRBV6-5 | - | TRBJ1-2
CAYTPGTINYGYTF | TGTGCCTATACCCCGGGGACCATTAACTATGGCTACACCTTC | - | TRBV30 | - | TRBJ1-2
CASSPRAAAGGPYNEQFF | TGTGCCAGCAGCCCTAGGGCAGCGGCGGGGGGACCTTACAATGAGCAGTTCTTC | - | TRBV3-1/TRBV3-2 | TRBD2 | TRBJ2-1
CASSPGTGVTEAFF | TGTGCCAGTAGTCCGGGGACAGGCGTCACTGAAGCTTTCTTT | - | TRBV19 | TRBD1 | TRBJ1-1
CASSLVGVATDTQYF | TGTGCTAGCAGCTTAGTAGGGGTGGCGACAGATACGCAGTATTTT | - | TRBV7-7 | - | TRBJ2-3
CASSTGSIGPPLNYGYTF | TGTGCCAGCAGCACAGGGTCGATAGGCCCCCCACTTAACTATGGCTACACCTTC | many | TRBV5-5 | - | TRBJ1-2
CASSISRRGSGANVLTF | TGTGCCAGTAGTATAAGTCGGCGGGGGTCTGGGGCCAACGTCCTGACTTTC | - | TRBV19 | TRBD2 | TRBJ2-6
CASSRGFNQPQHF | TGTGCCAGTAGTAGAGGGTTCAATCAGCCCCAGCATTTT | few | TRBV19 | - | TRBJ1-5
CARSSQVPRGRDYGYTF | TGTGCCAGAAGCTCTCAAGTGCCCAGGGGACGTGACTATGGCTACACCTTC | - | TRBV7-5 | - | TRBJ1-2
CASKPGQGFGYTF | TGTGCCAGCAAGCCGGGACAGGGATTTGGCTACACCTTC | - | TRBV2 | TRBD1 | TRBJ1-2
CASSQVGGFGTGELFF | TGCGCCAGCAGCCAAGTAGGTGGGTTCGGCACCGGGGAGCTGTTTTTT | - | TRBV4-3 | - | TRBJ2-2
CASGLVDTQDEQFF | TGTGCTAGTGGTTTGGTAGACACCCAGGATGAGCAGTTCTTC | - | TRBV12-5 | - | TRBJ2-1
CASSQQPGAPPTDTQYF | TGTGCCAGCAGCCAACAACCCGGGGCTCCCCCCACAGATACGCAGTATTTT | - | TRBV4-2 | - | TRBJ2-3
CASSLDTGRNEQFF | TGTGCCAGCAGCCTAGATACAGGGCGGAATGAGCAGTTCTTC | - | TRBV3-1/TRBV3-2 | - | TRBJ2-1
CASSRQENQPQHF | TGCGCCAGCAGCCGACAGGAAAATCAGCCCCAGCATTTT | - | TRBV4-1 | - | TRBJ1-5
CASSSRRTSKYQETQYF | TGTGCCAGCAGCTCAAGGAGGACATCGAAGTACCAAGAGACCCAGTACTTC | - | TRBV7-2 | - | TRBJ2-5
CATAEVESNQPQHF | TGTGCCACCGCGGAGGTGGAGAGCAATCAGCCCCAGCATTTT | - | TRBV6-5 | - | TRBJ1-5
CASYSRRNTGELFF | TGTGCTAGTTACAGCCGTCGGAACACCGGGGAGCTGTTTTTT | - | TRBV5-4 | - | TRBJ2-2
CAWSRTRLAEIYEQYF | TGTGCCTGGAGTAGAACGCGACTAGCGGAGATTTACGAGCAGTACTTC | - | TRBV30 | TRBD2 | TRBJ2-7
CASSPWRMADNSPLHF | TGTGCCAGCAGCCCCTGGAGGATGGCCGATAATTCACCCCTCCACTTT | - | TRBV7-8 | - | TRBJ1-6
CASSPRGPYEQYF | TGTGCCAGCAGCCCGCGGGGGCCATACGAGCAGTACTTC | - | TRBV7-6 | - | TRBJ2-7
CASGLGRSYEQYF | TGTGCCAGCGGGTTGGGCAGGTCGTACGAGCAGTACTTC | - | TRBV12-3/TRBV12-4 | - | TRBJ2-7
CASSQDDRPTNEKLFF | TGCGCCAGCAGCCAAGATGACAGACCAACTAATGAAAAACTGTTTTTT | - | TRBV4-1 | - | TRBJ1-4
CASSSQGADSGNTIYF | TGCGCCAGCAGCTCACAGGGGGCGGATTCTGGAAACACCATATATTTT | once | TRBV5-1 | TRBD1 | TRBJ1-3
CASSQAPGQGWNGYTF | TGCGCCAGCAGCCAAGCCCCGGGACAGGGATGGAATGGCTACACCTTC | - | TRBV4-1 | TRBD1 | TRBJ1-2
CASSSQIAGFGDTQYF | TGTGCCAGCAGCTCCCAGATAGCGGGGTTTGGAGATACGCAGTATTTT | once | TRBV5-6 | TRBD2 | TRBJ2-3
CAWSSGGAGYEQYF | TGTGCCTGGAGTTCGGGGGGCGCGGGATACGAGCAGTACTTC | - | TRBV30 | - | TRBJ2-7
CASTRTGEKLFF | TGTGCCAGCACCCGAACGGGGGAAAAACTGTTTTTT | once | TRBV12-3/TRBV12-4 | - | TRBJ1-4
CSVGGAFEKLFF | TGCAGCGTTGGTGGAGCCTTTGAAAAACTGTTTTTT | - | TRBV29-1 | - | TRBJ1-4
CATSRRSGGGNTIYF | TGTGCCACCAGCCGCCGGTCAGGGGGCGGAAACACCATATATTTT | once | TRBV15 | TRBD1 | TRBJ1-3
CASSASGGAGTGELFF | TGTGCCAGTAGTGCGTCAGGGGGGGCCGGCACCGGGGAGCTGTTTTTT | - | TRBV19 | - | TRBJ2-2
CASSLMGGAGNTIYF | TGTGCCAGCAGCTTAATGGGAGGGGCTGGAAACACCATATATTTT | - | TRBV7-3 | - | TRBJ1-3
CASSLELAGFKETQYF | TGCGCCAGCAGCCTGGAGCTAGCGGGGTTCAAAGAGACCCAGTACTTC | - | TRBV5-1 | TRBD2 | TRBJ2-5
CASGTGGTYGQFF | TGTGCCAGCGGGACAGGGGGAACGTACGGGCAGTTCTTC | - | TRBV7-9 | TRBD1 | TRBJ2-1
CASSQGTGDYEQYF | TGTGCCAGCAGCCAAGGGACGGGGGACTACGAGCAGTACTTC | - | TRBV4-2 | - | TRBJ2-7
CASSLGISSTGELFF | TGTGCCAGCAGCTTGGGTATTTCCTCTACCGGGGAGCTGTTTTTT | - | TRBV5-8 | - | TRBJ2-2
CASSPRQGEPANVLTF | TGTGCCAGCAGCCCCCGACAGGGGGAGCCTGCCAACGTCCTGACTTTC | - | TRBV9 | TRBD1 | TRBJ2-6
CASSLGGRGNEQFF | TGCGCCAGCAGCTTGGGTGGCAGGGGAAATGAGCAGTTCTTC | - | TRBV5-1 | - | TRBJ2-1
CASSPVSGGSATQYF | TGTGCCAGCAGCCCCGTTAGCGGGGGTTCAGCTACGCAGTATTTT | - | TRBV7-8 | TRBD2 | TRBJ2-3
CASTPGGGQGSGELFF | TGTGCCAGCACCCCGGGTGGGGGACAGGGGAGCGGGGAGCTGTTTTTT | - | TRBV13 | TRBD1 | TRBJ2-2
CASSFSPSYEQYF | TGTGCCAGCAGTTTTAGTCCCTCCTACGAGCAGTACTTC | - | TRBV12-3/TRBV12-4 | - | TRBJ2-7
CASSLEGTGIGELFF | TGCGCCAGCAGCTTGGAGGGGACAGGGATCGGGGAGCTGTTTTTT | once | TRBV5-1 | TRBD1 | TRBJ2-2
CASSLSSDYGYTF | TGTGCCAGCAGTTTATCGAGTGACTATGGCTACACCTTC | - | TRBV27 | - | TRBJ1-2
CASSHGAGGELNEKLFF | TGTGCCAGCAGTCATGGGGCAGGGGGCGAACTTAATGAAAAACTGTTTTTT | - | TRBV7-9 | TRBD1 | TRBJ1-4